Below are 29 T cell receptor beta chains sequenced from a single sample in a study of OX40 agonist ivuxolimab in advanced cancers. Libraries were prepared through the immunoSEQ multiplex PCR assay. Entries here come from immuneACCESS through TCRdb and include only in-frame sequences with V and J called. Some clones fail to appear in such tables; in the studies checked, an unresolved V gene covers under half of the shortfall, and the cause of the remainder is unknown. The sample data list around 100,000 clones, and 85% to 95% of these were observed just once. The top ten clonotypes cover 0.2% to 0.3% of the sample. Sequenced material: CD4+ or CD8+ T cells sorted from blood, taken in a trial of the OX40 agonist ivuxolimab. The receptors here all came from an adult with an advanced solid tumor such as melanoma, head and neck, liver or kidney cancer.

The CDR3 DNA reads TGCGCCAGCAGCCAAGTAGTAGGAAACTATGGCTACACCTTC. Amino acid sequence: CASSQVVGNYGYTF. This chain connects TRBV4-3 to TRBJ1-2; D call uncertain. This CDR3 contains 14 residues. Trimming stripped 1 base from V and 2 bases from J, with 8 bases between. Germline loops: CDR1 LGHNA, CDR2 YSLEER.

The genes are TRBV9 and TRBJ2-3, with TRBD2 as a possible D gene (7 bases). CDR1 is SGDLS, CDR2 YYNGEE, per germline. This CDR3 is 16 amino acids long. Trimming took off 3 bases at V and 0 bases at J, with 14 bases between the two ends. This CDR3 reads CASSAVAGASTDTQYF. The CDR3 nucleotides read TGTGCCAGCAGCGCTGTGGCGGGGGCTAGCACAGATACGCAGTATTTT. Full variable domain (outside the CDR3, taken from reference TRBV9 and TRBJ2-3): DSGVTQTPKHLITATGQRVTLRCSPRSGDLSVYWYQQSLDQGLQFLIQYYNGEERAKGNILERFSAQQFPDLHSELNLSSLELGDSALYFCASSAVAGASTDTQYFGPGTRLTVL.

This chain connects TRBV15 to TRBJ1-2, with no clear D. The germline V gene encodes CDR1 LNHNV and CDR2 YYDKDF (reference sequence). The length of the CDR3 is 15 residues. Trimming stripped 3 bases from V and 2 bases from J, with 13 bases between. CDR3 loop: CATSSPRMSNYGYTF. CDR3 DNA sequence: TGTGCCACCAGCAGCCCCCGGATGAGCAACTATGGCTACACCTTC.

The V and J genes are TRBV12-5 and TRBJ2-5, with 9 bases lining up with TRBD1. The end of the DNA is better explained by TRBJ2-7, so the J call may be wrong. Germline V gene data show CDR1 as LGHNT and CDR2 as FRNRAP. The CDR3 length is 19 residues. This CDR3 is CASGSTGTGRFGEIYEQYF. As DNA, the CDR3 is TGTGCTAGTGGCTCTACCGGGACAGGGAGGTTCGGAGAGATCTACGAGCAGTACTTC.

This chain uses TRBV14 with TRBJ2-1; no reliable D call. The CDR3 totals 14 residues. Per the germline V gene, CDR1 is SGHDN and CDR2 is FVKESK. V was trimmed by 4 bases and J by 0 bases, leaving 7 bases between them. The CDR3 protein is CASSPLASYNEQFF. The CDR3 DNA reads TGTGCCAGCAGCCCTCTGGCCTCCTACAATGAGCAGTTCTTC. The full variable domain, its missing parts supplied by reference TRBV14 and TRBJ2-1, is EAGVTQFPSHSVIEKGQTVTLRCDPISGHDNLYWYRRVMGKEIKFLLHFVKESKQDESGMPNNRFLAERTGGTYSTLKVQPAELEDSGVYFCASSPLASYNEQFFGPGTRLTVL.

This sequence joins TRBV2 and TRBJ1-5; D might be TRBD1 (6 bases). Germline V gene sequence: CDR1 SNHLY, CDR2 FYNNEI. The ends were cut back, 7 bases at V and 7 bases at J, with 14 bases in the middle. The CDR3 is made up of 13 amino acids. CDR3 sequence: CASTRGPGQPQHF. The CDR3, as DNA: TGTGCCAGCACCCGGGGGCCTGGGCAGCCCCAGCATTTT. Filled out from reference TRBV2 and TRBJ1-5, the complete variable domain reads EPEVTQTPSHQVTQMGQEVILRCVPISNHLYFYWYRQILGQKVEFLVSFYNNEISEKSEIFDDQFSVERPDGSNFTLKIRSTKLEDSAMYFCASTRGPGQPQHFGDGTRLSIL.

DNA of the CDR3: TGTGCCAGCAGTTTGGGGGCGGGAGCGGGGGTTTACAATGAGCAGTTCTTC. This codes for CASSLGAGAGVYNEQFF. The chain recombines TRBV28 with TRBJ2-1; the match to TRBD2 covers 8 bases. The germline CDR1 and CDR2 sequences are MDHEN and SYDVKM. V was clipped by 3 bases and J by 4 bases; unmatched bases: 11. The CDR3 contains 17 residues.

The chain uses TRBV2 and TRBJ1-5; 8 nucleotides match TRBD1. The CDR3 is 14 amino acids. V shed 3 bases and J 5 bases; nucleotides not matched to a gene: 3. The germline CDR1 and CDR2 sequences are SNHLY and FYNNEI. CDR3 nucleotide sequence: TGTGCCAGCAGTGAGCAGGGGGCGGATCAGCCCCAGCATTTT. It is translated as CASSEQGADQPQHF.

The rearrangement uses TRBV30 and TRBJ1-6; tentatively, D is TRBD1 (5 bases). The CDR3 spans 14 residues. The V and J ends lost 4 bases and 7 bases respectively, with 14 bases between them. CDR1 and CDR2 from the germline V gene are GTSNPN and SVGIG (reference sequence). The CDR3: CAWTVWGSNSPLHF. CDR3 in DNA: TGTGCCTGGACCGTCTGGGGGTCCAATTCACCCCTCCACTTT.

The chain has TRBV21-1 and TRBJ1-5; the table's D call, TRBD1, has no DNA check behind it. TRBV21-1 is a pseudogene. This CDR3 has 20 residues. For the CDR3, the DNA is TGTGCCAGCAGCACTTACAGGGCCTATACGACCGGTTATAGCAATCAGCCCCAGCATTTT. Its protein is CASSTYRAYTTGYSNQPQHF.

The chain joins TRBV7-9 to TRBJ2-1; 14 bases align to TRBD2. The germline V gene has CDR1 SEHNR and CDR2 FQNEAQ (reference sequence). V shed 4 bases, J shed 4 bases, and the junction held 6 bases outside the gene matches. CDR3 length: 17 residues. The CDR3 reads CASSSTGLAGAYNEQFF. The CDR3, as DNA: TGTGCCAGCAGCTCGACGGGACTAGCGGGAGCATACAATGAGCAGTTCTTC.

CDR3 sequence: CAISELEQGIGYTF. The CDR3 region has the DNA TGTGCCATCAGTGAGTTAGAACAGGGGATAGGCTACACCTTC. The J gene is TRBJ1-2, the V gene TRBV10-3; 7 nucleotides line up with TRBD1. Germline assignment: CDR1 ENHRY and CDR2 SYGVKD. V shed 1 base, J shed 8 bases, and the junction held 7 bases outside the gene matches. The CDR3 has 14 residues.

DNA of the CDR3: TGTGCCAGCAGTCCGACTATTTCTCTTCCAGATACGCAGTATTTT. Its translation is CASSPTISLPDTQYF. This chain links TRBV7-3 with TRBJ2-3; D is possibly TRBD2 (5 bases). Germline loops: CDR1 SGHTA, CDR2 FQGTGA. This CDR3 has 15 amino acids. The V end was cut by 6 bases, the J end by 4 bases, with 17 bases between.

The genes are TRBV28 and TRBJ2-5, with D possibly TRBD2 on 6 matching bases. From germline, CDR1 is MDHEN and CDR2 SYDVKM. The CDR3 runs 11 residues. V lost 6 bases to trimming and J lost 9 bases, with 11 bases between them. The CDR3 region has the DNA TGTGCCAGCAGCCCCCGGGGGTCCCAGTACTTC. Translating gives CASSPRGSQYF.

The chain has TRBV4-3 and TRBJ2-3; D is uncertain. CDR3 size: 14 residues. Germline assignment: CDR1 LGHNA and CDR2 YSLEER. V gave up 0 bases and J gave up 4 bases, with 8 bases separating them. The CDR3 DNA reads TGCGCCAGCAGCCAAGAGATAAGTCCAGATACGCAGTATTTT. Protein product: CASSQEISPDTQYF.

This clone is a singleton in its sample. Here the CDR3 DNA reads TGTGCCAGCAGCTTATACCAGCGGGGGACAACTAGCACAGATACGCAGTATTTT. Its translation: CASSLYQRGTTSTDTQYF. The chain recombines TRBV7-2 with TRBJ2-3, with 8 nucleotides matching TRBD2. Trimming took 2 bases from V and 0 from J; bases not matched to a gene: 10. The V gene's germline CDR1 is SGHTA and CDR2 FQGNSA. The CDR3 covers 18 residues.

The chain has TRBV6-5 and TRBJ2-1; D perhaps matches TRBD2 (6 bases). The V gene's germline CDR1 is MNHEY and CDR2 SVGAGI. The CDR3 totals 14 residues. Trimming shortened V by 6 bases and J by 6 bases, and 15 bases separated the two germline ends. CDR3 protein: CASSRTTPGNEQFF. Written as DNA, the CDR3 is TGTGCCAGCAGCCGGACTACGCCCGGCAATGAGCAGTTCTTC.

V is TRBV11-3 and J is TRBJ2-3; TRBD1 or TRBD2 may be the D gene (5 bases each). This CDR3 region has 12 residues. The V gene's germline CDR1 is SGHNT and CDR2 YENEEA. The V end was cut by 4 bases, the J end by 6 bases, with 8 bases between. CDR3 protein: CASSSRGDTQYF. The CDR3 DNA is TGTGCCAGCAGCTCGAGGGGTGATACGCAGTATTTT. Full variable domain (outside the CDR3, taken from reference TRBV11-3 and TRBJ2-3): EAGVVQSPRYKIIEKKQPVAFWCNPISGHNTLYWYLQNLGQGPELLIRYENEEAVDDSQLPKDRFSAERLKGVDSTLKIQPAELGDSAVYLCASSSRGDTQYFGPGTRLTVL.

This chain links TRBV30 with TRBJ2-1, with TRBD2 matching 9 bases. The CDR3 extends over 14 amino acids. Trimming cost V 2 bases and J 6 bases; bases outside gene matches: 5. Germline V gene sequence: CDR1 GTSNPN, CDR2 SVGIG (reference sequence). CDR3: CAWSWREGPNEQFF. In DNA, the CDR3 is TGTGCCTGGAGTTGGCGGGAGGGCCCCAATGAGCAGTTCTTC.

This clone appeared a single time. V is TRBV4-1 and J is TRBJ1-6; 7 bases are shared with TRBD1. Germline V CDR1 and CDR2: MGHRA, YSYEKL. With V trimmed by 5 bases and J by 9 bases, 10 bases remained unmatched. The CDR3 spans 15 residues. CDR3 residues: CASSATDRSGSPLHF. CDR3 coding DNA: TGCGCCAGCAGCGCTACGGACAGGAGCGGTTCACCCCTCCACTTT.

The chain has TRBV5-1 and TRBJ2-3; D possibly corresponds to TRBD2 (6 bases). The ends were cut back, 4 bases at V and 0 bases at J, with 9 bases in the middle. The CDR3 spans 14 residues. Germline V lookup: CDR1 SGHRS, CDR2 YFSETQ. The DNA of the CDR3 is TGCGCCAGCAGCATAGGGACTAGCACAGATACGCAGTATTTT. Its protein is CASSIGTSTDTQYF.

The chain recombines TRBV7-3 with TRBJ1-1; TRBD1 matches 7 bases. This CDR3 contains 14 residues. CDR1 and CDR2 from the germline V gene are SGHTA and FQGTGA. V trimming: 2 bases; J trimming: 6 bases; junction bases outside the gene matches: 6. The CDR3 protein is CASSLGQGVSEAFF. The CDR3 DNA reads as TGTGCCAGCAGCTTAGGGCAGGGGGTGTCTGAAGCTTTCTTT.

For this clone: At one boundary the junction diverges from the germline segment, which might be a read error. The chain recombines TRBV7-7 with TRBJ1-6, with D uncertain. Looked up from germline, CDR1 is SSHAT and CDR2 is FNYEAQ (reference sequence). CDR3 length: 13 amino acids. The CDR3 coding sequence is TGTGCTAGCATGAGCAGAACGGATTCACCCCTCCACTTT. Encoded protein: CASMSRTDSPLHF.

The chain combines TRBV5-4 with TRBJ1-2; D is perhaps TRBD1 (6 bases). CDR1 and CDR2 (germline): SGHNT, YYREEE (reference sequence). This CDR3 contains 13 residues. V lost 4 bases, J lost 7 bases, and 14 bases lay in between. DNA of the CDR3: TGTGCCAGCAGCCGAGCGGGACACCTTGGCTACACCTTC. Its protein product is CASSRAGHLGYTF.

The genes are TRBV30 and TRBJ2-3; no clear D. The germline V gene has CDR1 GTSNPN and CDR2 SVGIG (reference sequence). The CDR3 consists of 13 residues. V dropped 1 base and J dropped 5 bases, with 10 bases sitting between them. This chain's CDR3 is CAWSEEARDTQYF. CDR3 DNA sequence: TGTGCCTGGAGTGAAGAGGCACGAGATACGCAGTATTTT.

V is TRBV6-5 and J is TRBJ2-1; no definite D call. This CDR3 spans 14 amino acids. V was trimmed by 4 bases and J by 6 bases, leaving 13 bases between them. Germline assignment: CDR1 MNHEY and CDR2 SVGAGI. CDR3 residues: CASSSASGFNEQFF. The CDR3 nucleotides are TGTGCCAGCAGTTCAGCCAGTGGATTCAATGAGCAGTTCTTC.

This CDR3 reads CASSYSRGVEAFF. The CDR3 DNA reads as TGTGCCAGCAGTTACTCGAGGGGCGTTGAAGCTTTCTTT. The chain links TRBV6-6 to TRBJ1-1; D is perhaps TRBD1 (5 bases). Trimming pared 0 bases from V and 7 bases from J, leaving 9 bases between. CDR3 length equals 13 residues. Germline lookup yields CDR1 MNHNY and CDR2 SVGAGI (reference sequence).

V and J are TRBV7-6 and TRBJ1-5, with D maybe TRBD1 (6 bases). Germline V gives CDR1 SGHVS, CDR2 FNYEAQ. V lost 1 base and J lost 7, with 8 bases in between. CDR3 length: 13 residues. Written as DNA, the CDR3 is TGTGCCAGCAGCTTAGAGGGGGGGCAGCCCCAGCATTTT. This encodes CASSLEGGQPQHF. The variable domain in full, with the rest retrieved from reference TRBV7-6 and TRBJ1-5, is GAGVSQSPRYKVTKRGQDVALRCDPISGHVSLYWYRQALGQGPEFLTYFNYEAQQDKSGLPNDRFSAERPEGSISTLTIQRTEQRDSAMYRCASSLEGGQPQHFGDGTRLSIL.

The chain has TRBV5-6 and TRBJ1-6; the D gene is possibly TRBD1 (6 bases). Germline V CDR1 and CDR2: SGHDT, YYEEEE. The V end was cut by 5 bases, the J end by 0 bases, with 12 bases between. There are 16 residues in the CDR3. The CDR3 region is CASREGGSSYNSPLHF. For the CDR3, the DNA is TGTGCCAGCAGGGAGGGGGGCAGCTCCTATAATTCACCCCTCCACTTT.